A single sample is the source of the 25 T cell receptor beta chains below, sequenced in a study of blood T cell repertoires in COVID-19. This table comes from immunoSEQ multiplex PCR, and its TCRdb copy is limited to in-frame clones, with some not included. The sample shows more than 250,000 clones, around 89% of them seen only once. Material: PBMCs or T cells enriched from blood (not recorded which). The receptors here all came from a middle-aged woman with acute COVID-19.

CDR3: CASTEGTTNEKLFF. CDR3 nucleotide sequence: TGCGCCAGCACAGAGGGAACAACTAATGAAAAACTGTTTTTT. This sequence joins TRBV5-1 and TRBJ1-4; D call uncertain. Germline assignment: CDR1 SGHRS and CDR2 YFSETQ. The CDR3 loop spans 14 amino acids. The germline V and J ends were trimmed by 6 bases and 0 bases, with 9 bases remaining between them.

The chain employs TRBV12-3 or TRBV12-4 and TRBJ1-1; 10 nucleotides line up with TRBD1. The CDR3 covers 12 residues. The trim removed 6 bases at V and 10 bases at J, leaving 5 bases unmatched. The CDR3 DNA is TGTGCCAGCAGCTCCGGGACAGGGGCAGCTTTCTTT. It encodes CASSSGTGAAFF.

The chain combines TRBV29-1 with TRBJ1-2, with a weak D call TRBD1 (5 bases). Per germline, CDR1 SQVTM and CDR2 ANQGSEA. This CDR3 contains 16 residues. V lost 4 bases and J lost 3, with 21 bases in between. The CDR3 DNA is TGCAGCGTTGCAGGGTTCGGAAAAATTGGAGACTATGGCTACACCTTC. Its translation: CSVAGFGKIGDYGYTF.

On this clone: The junction shows a germline mismatch at one end, possibly a read error. V and J are TRBV6-5 and TRBJ1-4, with 8 bases that match TRBD1. This CDR3 comprises 14 residues. CDR1 and CDR2 (germline): MNHEY, SVGAGI. The CDR3 region has the DNA TGTGCCAGCGGTTACAGGGGGACGGGTGAAAAACTGTTTTTT. The encoded protein is CASGYRGTGEKLFF.

The chain couples TRBV15 to TRBJ2-1, with D perhaps matching TRBD2 (6 bases). Deletions cut 8 bases from V and 0 bases from J, with 11 bases between. Germline V gene sequence: CDR1 LNHNV, CDR2 YYDKDF (reference sequence). The CDR3 consists of 14 residues. The CDR3 coding sequence is TGTGCCACCGGGAGGAGGAGCTCCTACAATGAGCAGTTCTTC. As protein: CATGRRSSYNEQFF.

The CDR3 DNA is TGCAGTGCTAGTGGGGACAGGGACTATAGCAATCAGCCCCAGCATTTT. It translates to CSASGDRDYSNQPQHF. The chain uses TRBV20-1 and TRBJ1-5, with 9 bases that match TRBD1. CDR1 is DFQATT, CDR2 SNEGSKA, per germline (reference sequence). V was pared by 3 bases and J by 0 bases, with 6 bases of the junction left unmatched. The CDR3 totals 16 residues.

The J gene is TRBJ1-1, the V gene TRBV4-3, with 8 bases identical to TRBD1. With V trimmed by 4 bases and J by 0 bases, 4 bases remained unmatched. The CDR3 is 15 residues long. CDR1 is LGHNA and CDR2 is YSLEER in the germline V gene. The CDR3 loop reads CASSPTGDLNTEAFF. The DNA for the CDR3 is TGCGCCAGCAGCCCGACAGGGGACCTGAACACTGAAGCTTTCTTT.

The rearrangement links TRBV7-3 to TRBJ1-5, with D unresolved. Germline V lookup: CDR1 SGHTA, CDR2 FQGTGA. V lost 3 bases, J lost 7 bases, and 19 bases lay in between. This CDR3 contains 16 residues. CDR3 DNA: TGTGCCAGCAGCTTCCTGAGGGCGAATTTTCACCAGCCCCAGCATTTT. This codes for CASSFLRANFHQPQHF.

The J gene is TRBJ1-3, the V gene TRBV6-4, with D perhaps matching TRBD1 (5 bases). V was cut by 3 bases and J by 2 bases, with 5 bases left in between. The CDR3 has 13 residues. Per the germline V gene, CDR1 is MRHNA and CDR2 is SNTAGT. CDR3 bases: TGTGCCAGCAGTGAACAGGCTGGAAACACCATATATTTT. Residues: CASSEQAGNTIYF.

The chain carries TRBV12-3 or TRBV12-4 and TRBJ2-7, with TRBD1 identical over 8 bases. The trim removed 8 bases at V and 6 bases at J, leaving 9 bases unmatched. The CDR3 is made up of 13 amino acids. CDR3 residues: CASAWDRFGEQYV. The CDR3 DNA sequence: TGTGCCAGCGCCTGGGACAGGTTCGGCGAGCAGTACGTC.

The genes are TRBV5-1 and TRBJ2-3; D ambiguous. The CDR3 spans 15 residues. The V end lost 4 bases, the J end lost 0 bases, and 12 bases lay between the germline ends. The V gene's germline CDR1 is SGHRS and CDR2 YFSETQ. The DNA of the CDR3 is TGCGCCAGCAGCGTCGACTCCCAGAGCACAGATACGCAGTATTTT. This translates into CASSVDSQSTDTQYF.

The chain links TRBV18 to TRBJ2-1; 9 bases map to TRBD1. The germline V gene has CDR1 KGHSH and CDR2 LQKENI. V dropped 4 bases and J dropped 7; count of bases not matched to a gene: 5. This CDR3 comprises 14 residues. The CDR3 nucleotides are TGTGCCAGCTCACGCGACAGGGGGAGGAATGAGCAGTTCTTC. It is translated as CASSRDRGRNEQFF.

This rearrangement joins TRBV2 to TRBJ2-2; the D gene is possibly TRBD2 (5 bases). V was shortened by 6 bases and J by 7 bases, with 15 bases between the two germline ends. This CDR3 contains 14 residues. Looked up from germline, CDR1 is SNHLY and CDR2 is FYNNEI. CDR3 amino acids: CASSGPRVSGELFF. DNA for the CDR3: TGTGCCAGCAGCGGCCCGCGGGTAAGCGGGGAGCTGTTTTTT.

The chain employs TRBV20-1 and TRBJ1-4, with D possibly being TRBD1 (6 bases). CDR3 length: 13 amino acids. Per germline, CDR1 DFQATT and CDR2 SNEGSKA (reference sequence). Trimming left V 3 bases short and J 4 bases short, with 9 bases between. In DNA form, the CDR3 reads TGCAGTGCTAGTGAAGGGGGTAATGAAAAACTGTTTTTT. Protein sequence: CSASEGGNEKLFF.

This clone was picked up one time. The chain employs TRBV18 and TRBJ1-4; weak D call: TRBD1 (5 bases). CDR1 KGHSH and CDR2 LQKENI come from the germline V gene. Trimming removed 3 bases at V and 6 bases at J, with 14 bases between. CDR3 length: 15 residues. The CDR3 is CASSPYGGLYEKLFF. In nucleotides, the CDR3 is TGTGCCAGCTCACCCTACGGGGGACTCTATGAAAAACTGTTTTTT. Supplemented by reference TRBV18 and TRBJ1-4, the full variable domain reads NAGVMQNPRHLVRRRGQEARLRCSPMKGHSHVYWYRQLPEEGLKFMVYLQKENIIDESGMPKERFSAEFPKEGPSILRIQQVVRGDSAAYFCASSPYGGLYEKLFFGSGTQLSVL.

The chain employs TRBV19 and TRBJ1-2, with 11 bases matching TRBD1. Trimming removed 7 bases from V and 7 bases from J; junction bases left unmatched: 5. Germline CDR1 LNHDA, CDR2 SQIVND (reference sequence). CDR3 length equals 13 residues. The CDR3 protein is CASTGTGGSGYTF. The CDR3 DNA is TGTGCCAGTACCGGGACAGGGGGATCTGGCTACACCTTC.

The chain recombines TRBV27 with TRBJ1-6, with 10 bases that match TRBD1. The germline gives CDR1 MNHEY, CDR2 SMNVEV (reference sequence). CDR3 length equals 15 residues. With 4 bases clipped from V and 7 bases from J, the junction kept 4 bases outside the gene matches. For the CDR3, the DNA is TGTGCCAGCAGTTGGAGGACAGGGGGAAATTCACCCCTCCACTTT. This codes for CASSWRTGGNSPLHF.

This rearrangement joins TRBV30 to TRBJ2-3; 7 nucleotides align to TRBD1. The germline V gene encodes CDR1 GTSNPN and CDR2 SVGIG (reference sequence). V shed 2 bases and J 2 bases; nucleotides not matched to a gene: 10. The CDR3 has 16 residues. The CDR3 DNA follows: TGTGCCTGGAGTACCGTTAGACAGGGAGCCACAGATACGCAGTATTTT. Encoded protein: CAWSTVRQGATDTQYF.

This chain joins TRBV5-1 and TRBJ2-5; D uncertain. V lost 0 bases and J lost 5, with 8 bases in between. The CDR3 has 13 residues. The germline V gene encodes CDR1 SGHRS and CDR2 YFSETQ. The CDR3 sequence: CASSLGVSETQYF. CDR3 DNA sequence: TGCGCCAGCAGCTTGGGTGTTTCGGAGACCCAGTACTTC.

CDR3 DNA: TGTGCCATCAGTGAATCTCGACAGGGGAATTCACCCCTCCACTTT. It encodes CAISESRQGNSPLHF. The chain recombines TRBV10-3 with TRBJ1-6; 8 positions match TRBD1. V trimming: 3 bases; J trimming: 7 bases; junction bases outside the gene matches: 5. CDR3 size: 15 residues. Looked up from germline, CDR1 is ENHRY and CDR2 is SYGVKD.

The rearrangement uses TRBV5-1 and TRBJ1-1; the match to TRBD1 covers 11 bases. The trim removed 7 bases at V and 1 base at J, leaving 3 bases unmatched. CDR1 is SGHRS, CDR2 YFSETQ, per germline. This CDR3 is built from 14 residues. CDR3 sequence (DNA): TGCGCCAGCGGACAGGGGGCAGGGAACACTGAAGCTTTCTTT. This codes for CASGQGAGNTEAFF.

The chain employs TRBV5-5 and TRBJ1-2; D gene ambiguous. CDR3 length: 13 amino acids. V was trimmed by 3 bases and J by 1 base, leaving 7 bases between them. Germline V lookup: CDR1 SGHKS, CDR2 YYEKEE (reference sequence). CDR3 loop: CASSSGDNYGYTF. The CDR3 nucleotides are TGTGCCAGCAGCTCTGGAGATAACTATGGCTACACCTTC. Full variable domain (missing parts from reference TRBV5-5 and TRBJ1-2): DAGVTQSPTHLIKTRGQQVTLRCSPISGHKSVSWYQQVLGQGPQFIFQYYEKEERGRGNFPDRFSARQFPNYSSELNVNALLLGDSALYLCASSSGDNYGYTFGSGTRLTVV.

The genes are TRBV9 and TRBJ1-6; 7 bases agree with TRBD1. Trimming took 0 bases from V and 7 from J; bases not matched to a gene: 4. The CDR3 runs to 15 residues. Germline CDR1 reads SGDLS; CDR2 reads YYNGEE. CDR3: CASSVGPGGNSPLHF. The CDR3 nucleotides are TGTGCCAGCAGCGTAGGGCCAGGGGGAAATTCACCCCTCCACTTT.

The rearrangement joins TRBV19 to TRBJ1-2, with 9 bases identical to TRBD1. This CDR3 region has 13 residues. V was pared by 7 bases and J by 8 bases, with 8 bases of the junction left unmatched. Germline V CDR1 and CDR2: LNHDA, SQIVND (reference sequence). The CDR3 reads CASNGQGSGGYTF. The CDR3 DNA sequence: TGTGCCAGTAACGGACAGGGGAGTGGAGGCTACACCTTC.

The CDR3 coding sequence is TGTGCCAGCAGCCAAGAGGTGGGGACAGGGGGCTTTGGAAACACCATATATTTT. Its translation: CASSQEVGTGGFGNTIYF. The chain links TRBV4-2 to TRBJ1-3; the match to TRBD1 covers 12 bases. Trimming at V came to 0 bases and at J to 3 bases, leaving 6 bases not matched to a gene. The CDR3 consists of 18 residues. Germline V gene lookup returns CDR1 LGHNA and CDR2 YNFKEQ.